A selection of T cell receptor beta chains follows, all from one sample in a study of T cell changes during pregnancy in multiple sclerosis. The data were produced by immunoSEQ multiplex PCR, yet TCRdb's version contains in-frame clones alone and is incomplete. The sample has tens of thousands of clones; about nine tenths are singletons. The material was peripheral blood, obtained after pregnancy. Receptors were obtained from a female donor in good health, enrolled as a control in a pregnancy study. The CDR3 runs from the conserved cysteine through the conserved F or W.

CASSPRMAVPPYEQYF,TRBV7-2,TRBJ2-7
CATATDQGFNEKLFF,TRBV19,TRBJ1-4
CASSLNQGTEAFF,TRBV11-3,TRBJ1-1
CASSLSGTGELFF,TRBV5-1,TRBJ2-2
CAWSGVRSSYNSPLHF,TRBV30,TRBJ1-6
CAWSRARGQPQHF,TRBV30,TRBJ1-5
CASSDRASYGYTF,TRBV2,TRBJ1-2
CASSYLRGQLFF,TRBV25-1,TRBJ1-4
CASSILRQVATGELFF,TRBV19,TRBJ2-2
CASSPWTSADTQYF,TRBV7-9,TRBJ2-3
CASRPQGSFGNTIYF,TRBV7-2,TRBJ1-3
CASSLQVQESEQFF,TRBV5-4,TRBJ2-1
CASSTGPNYGYTF,TRBV9,TRBJ1-2
CASSLGQANQPQHF,TRBV5-1,TRBJ1-5
CASSQTGQGVHGHGYTF,TRBV4-3,TRBJ1-2
CASSQVRDNEKLFF,TRBV4-3,TRBJ1-4
CASSLVPGTGMDTGELFF,TRBV11-3,TRBJ2-2
CASSLAAASSYNSPLHF,TRBV5-4,TRBJ1-6
CASSGGVDEQFF,TRBV5-1,TRBJ2-1
CASSLVGPNEQYF,TRBV7-8,TRBJ2-7
CASGGQTNTEAFF,TRBV30,TRBJ1-1
CATSSRGENYGYTF,TRBV15,TRBJ1-2
CASSVALQGGDTQYF,TRBV9,TRBJ2-3
CASSVAENTEAFF,TRBV7-2,TRBJ1-1
CSVKSGGIADTQYF,TRBV29-1,TRBJ2-3
CASSFLPGQSVFF,TRBV27,TRBJ1-4
CASSPGQGSLRAFF,TRBV27,TRBJ1-1
CASSPRPGEAFF,TRBV5-4,TRBJ1-1
CASSPETGSRNQPQHF,TRBV27,TRBJ1-5
CAISEGPYGELFF,TRBV10-3,TRBJ2-2
CASMDWGGPYNEQFF,TRBV19,TRBJ2-1
CASSDGQGSETQYF,TRBV9,TRBJ2-5
CASSSTTGKTYEQYF,TRBV5-1,TRBJ2-7
CASSLDRGYGYTF,TRBV4-1,TRBJ1-2
CASSKGAGSKETQYF,TRBV7-9,TRBJ2-5
CASSLTSGGGENF,TRBV5-6,TRBJ2-7
CASRLGGSGEETQYF,TRBV5-1,TRBJ2-5